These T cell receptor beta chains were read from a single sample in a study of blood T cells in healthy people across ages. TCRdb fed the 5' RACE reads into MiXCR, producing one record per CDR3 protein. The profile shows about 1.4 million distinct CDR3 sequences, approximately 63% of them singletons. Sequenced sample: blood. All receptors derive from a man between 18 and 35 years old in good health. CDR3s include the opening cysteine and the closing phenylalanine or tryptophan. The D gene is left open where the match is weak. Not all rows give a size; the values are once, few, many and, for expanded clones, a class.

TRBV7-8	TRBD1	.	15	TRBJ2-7	TGTGCCAGCAGCCCGGGACAGGGGTATGACTACGAGCAGTACTTC	CASSPGQGYDYEQYF
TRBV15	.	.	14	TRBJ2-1	TGTGCCACGACCGGGACGCCTTCCTACAATGAGCAGTTCTTC	CATTGTPSYNEQFF
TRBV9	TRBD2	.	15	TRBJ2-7	TGTGCCAGCAGCCTAGCGGGAGGTGGAACCTACGAGCAGTACTTC	CASSLAGGGTYEQYF
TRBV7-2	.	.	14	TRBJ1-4	TGTGCCAGCAGCTTAGTGGGCAGTAATGAAAAACTGTTTTTT	CASSLVGSNEKLFF
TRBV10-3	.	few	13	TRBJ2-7	TGTGCCATCACCAAACAGAGCTCCTACGAGCAGTACTTC	CAITKQSSYEQYF
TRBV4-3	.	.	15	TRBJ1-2	TGCGCCAGCAGCCAAGTAGGGGGGCGTACGGATGGCTACACCTTC	CASSQVGGRTDGYTF
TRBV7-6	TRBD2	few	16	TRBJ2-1	TGTGCCAGCAGCTTAGCGTTAGCGGGGGGGATAAATGAGCAGTTCTTC	CASSLALAGGINEQFF
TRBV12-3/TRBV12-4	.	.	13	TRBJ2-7	TGTGCCAGCAGTTTTAACGGGAGAAGCGAGCAGTACTTC	CASSFNGRSEQYF
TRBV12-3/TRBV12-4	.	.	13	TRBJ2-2	TGTGCCACTCGGCGAGGGGAGGCCGGGGAGCTGTTTTTT	CATRRGEAGELFF
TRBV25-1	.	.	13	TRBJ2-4	TGTGCCAGCAGTGAAAGGGCGGCCCGGGAGCAGTACTTC	CASSERAAREQYF
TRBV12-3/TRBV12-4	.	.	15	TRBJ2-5	TGTGCCAGCTCCCCAAAGGACAGTGGTGAAGAGACCCAGTACTTC	CASSPKDSGEETQYF
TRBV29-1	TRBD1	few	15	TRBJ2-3	TGCAGCGTCGTGACAGGGGGATTTGACACAGATACGCAGTATTTT	CSVVTGGFDTDTQYF
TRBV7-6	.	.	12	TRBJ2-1	TGTGCCAGCAGCTTAGCTTTCAATGAGCAGTTCTTC	CASSLAFNEQFF
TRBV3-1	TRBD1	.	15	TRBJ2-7	TGTGCCAGCAGCTCCCGGACCCGAGGGGGCCACGAGCAGTACTTC	CASSSRTRGGHEQYF
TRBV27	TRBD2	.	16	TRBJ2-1	TGTGCCAGCAGTTCCTTAGCGGGAGGGAACTTTGTTGAGCAGTTCTTC	CASSSLAGGNFVEQFF